This TCR beta chain was profiled in a study of early T cells in non-severe SARS-CoV-2 infection. TCRdb itself ran the 5' RACE reads through MiXCR, one entry per CDR3 protein. In the table there are 53,000 or so distinct CDR3 sequences, approximately 9.8% of which are singletons. This clonotype appeared a few times. The CDR3 loop spans 9 amino acids. The germline V and J ends were trimmed by 11 bases and 7 bases, with 6 bases remaining between them. CDR1 is MNHEY, CDR2 SVGAGI, per germline. The material sequenced was whole blood. The sequence derives from an adult who was a healthcare worker with PCR-confirmed SARS-CoV-2 infection or an uninfected control (not recorded which). The V and J genes are TRBV6-5 and TRBJ2-1; maybe TRBD2 (5 bases). The CDR3 DNA reads TGTGCCGAGGGAAATGAGCAGTTCTTC. Protein sequence: CAEGNEQFF.